The rows below give T cell receptor beta chains drawn from one sample of a study of shared clonotypes between healthy human individuals. TCRdb's table, derived via immunoSEQ multiplex PCR, lists solely in-frame clones and lacks some. The sample records around 440,000 clones, roughly four fifths being singletons. The sequenced sample was PBMCs. These receptors originate from a woman in her forties in good health. Some clones in this sample may be carry-over from other donors' samples. CDR3s include the opening cysteine and the closing phenylalanine or tryptophan. A D gene is named only where the DNA matches it firmly. Size is omitted from some rows. Given values are once, few, many or a class for expanded clones.

TRBD2	.	TRBV7-8	TRBJ2-1	14	CASSPRTSSYEQFF	TGTGCCAGCAGCCCTCGGACTAGCTCTTATGAGCAGTTCTTC
TRBD1	.	TRBV4-2	TRBJ1-5	16	CASSQVFQGGVQPQHF	TGTGCCAGCAGCCAAGTATTCCAGGGGGGCGTGCAGCCCCAGCATTTT
.	once	TRBV30	TRBJ2-2	13	CAWSVRVQGELFF	TGTGCCTGGAGTGTTAGGGTTCAGGGGGAGCTGTTTTTT
.	.	TRBV9	TRBJ1-5	15	CASSVQAGENQPQHF	TGTGCCAGCAGCGTACAGGCAGGGGAAAATCAGCCCCAGCATTTT
.	.	TRBV4-1	TRBJ1-2	15	CASSQGTVINYGYTF	TGCGCCAGCAGCCAAGGGACAGTCATTAACTATGGCTACACCTTC
TRBD2	few	TRBV4-2	TRBJ2-2	18	CASSHGASGSMGTGELFF	TGTGCCAGCAGCCATGGAGCTAGCGGGAGTATGGGCACCGGGGAGCTGTTTTTT
TRBD2	once	TRBV7-2	TRBJ2-2	14	CASSLVAGIGELFF	TGTGCCAGCAGCTTGGTAGCGGGAATCGGGGAGCTGTTTTTT
TRBD2	.	TRBV10-1	TRBJ2-2	18	CASTPLRTSGGHTGELFF	TGCGCCAGCACCCCCCTTCGGACTAGCGGGGGGCACACCGGGGAGCTGTTTTTT
TRBD2	.	TRBV18	TRBJ2-1	16	CASSSQREGGHNEQFF	TGTGCCAGCTCATCACAACGGGAGGGGGGTCACAATGAGCAGTTCTTC
TRBD2	.	TRBV5-1	TRBJ2-1	14	CASSLAAGDYEQFF	TGCGCCAGCAGCTTGGCGGCGGGAGACTATGAGCAGTTCTTC
TRBD2	few	TRBV27	TRBJ2-7	14	CASKSGRLAYEQYF	TGTGCCAGCAAAAGCGGGAGGCTCGCGTACGAGCAGTACTTC
TRBD1	few	TRBV25-1	TRBJ2-7	16	CASSQPGGVNSYEQYF	TGTGCCAGCAGTCAACCAGGGGGCGTAAACTCCTACGAGCAGTACTTC
.	.	TRBV29-1	TRBJ1-3	13	CSVELISGNTIYF	TGCAGCGTTGAACTGATCTCTGGAAACACCATATATTTT
.	.	TRBV19	TRBJ1-5	13	CASSMDRGQPQHF	TGTGCCAGTAGTATGGACAGAGGCCAGCCCCAGCATTTT
TRBD1	.	TRBV7-6	TRBJ2-2	15	CASSLGQGRAGELFF	TGTGCCAGCAGCTTGGGACAGGGGAGGGCCGGGGAGCTGTTTTTT
.	.	TRBV5-6	TRBJ2-3	18	CASSSRPLPWASTDTQYF	TGTGCCAGCAGCTCCCGCCCCCTCCCCTGGGCCAGCACAGATACGCAGTATTTT
.	.	TRBV5-4	TRBJ2-7	12	CASSLDGDEQYF	TGTGCCAGCAGCTTGGATGGCGACGAGCAGTACTTC
.	many	TRBV7-9	TRBJ2-5	14	CASSTTGTWETQYF	TGTGCCAGCAGCACGACAGGTACTTGGGAGACCCAGTACTTC
.	.	TRBV5-6	TRBJ2-1	15	CASSRRGGSYNEQFF	TGTGCCAGCAGCCGCCGTGGTGGTTCCTACAATGAGCAGTTCTTC
.	.	TRBV6-5	TRBJ2-2	15	CASSYSVVGFGELFF	TGTGCCAGCAGTTACTCTGTAGTGGGTTTCGGGGAGCTGTTTTTT
.	.	TRBV10-3	TRBJ2-3	14	CATGPGTTRDTQYF	TGTGCCACCGGGCCCGGGACAACCCGGGATACGCAGTATTTT
TRBD2	.	TRBV5-1	TRBJ2-1	14	CASSLFSTSDEQFF	TGCGCCAGCAGCTTGTTCTCGACTAGCGATGAGCAGTTCTTC